This T cell receptor (beta chain) is drawn from a study of lung T cells in sarcoidosis with Löfgren's syndrome. On the study more broadly: Analyses focused on Löfgren's syndrome patients. Study-wide results and limits: Shared TRAV12-1 and TRBV2 CDR3 motifs across Löfgren's syndrome patients reportedly suggested public CD4+ TCRs. TRAV12-1 and TRBV2 were reportedly most expanded in Löfgren's patients. Recognition of an unidentified sarcoidosis antigen was only suggested.

TCRdb reprocessed the reads with MiXCR, giving one entry per CDR3 protein. The sample shows 15,000 to 25,000 distinct CDR3 sequences, approximately 22% of them seen only once. About this clonotype itself: Its antigen is undetermined.

CDR1 and CDR2 from the germline V gene are SGHTA and FQGNSA. V was cut by 0 bases and J by 2 bases, with 11 bases left in between. This CDR3 spans 15 amino acids. The sequenced material came from CD4+ T cells from bronchoalveolar lavage. This TCR was sampled from a human donor with sarcoidosis (Löfgren's syndrome or another form), or a control subject (not recorded which). This sequence joins TRBV7-2 and TRBJ2-7, with a tentative D call TRBD2 (6 bases). CDR3 bases: TGTGCCAGCAGCTTAGCGGCGACGGGAGCCTACGAGCAGTACTTC. Translated: CASSLAATGAYEQYF.